This T cell receptor (beta chain) was identified during a study of T cells in localized non-small cell lung cancer. Germline-derived CDR1 and CDR2 are MNHNS and SASEGT. The CDR3 consists of 16 residues. The V gene lost 3 bases and the J gene lost 1 base, with 16 bases spanning the gap. The protocol was immunoSEQ multiplex PCR, while the TCRdb copy is restricted to in-frame clones and leaves out a portion. Of 40,000 to 65,000 clones listed, approximately 86% are singletons. This chain joins TRBV6-1 and TRBJ2-7; tentative D call: TRBD2 (6 bases). The source is a female donor with stage II lung adenocarcinoma. The starting material was PBMCs, obtained before any cancer treatment. Here the CDR3 reads CASSEGMGLLSYEQYF. CDR3 in DNA: TGTGCCAGCAGTGAGGGGATGGGACTGCTATCCTACGAGCAGTACTTC.